The rows below give T cell receptor beta chains drawn from one sample of a study of blood T cell repertoires in COVID-19. Measured with immunoSEQ multiplex PCR; TCRdb has only the in-frame clones, and not every one. This sample yields some 230,000 clones, of which around 83% are seen a single time; 2.9% belongs to the top ten. The specimen sequenced was peripheral blood. The receptors derive from a man aged 45-60 years who had recovered from COVID-19. Both conserved end residues are part of each CDR3. Each record gives: J gene, V gene, D gene, clone size, CDR3 DNA, CDR3 protein. A D gene is named only where the DNA matches it firmly. Where a row states a size, it is once, few, many or the class of an expanded clone; other rows omit it.

TRBJ1-4 | TRBV19 | NA | NA | TGTGCCAGTCGACGTGGGACACAGGGTGAAAAACTGTTTTTT | CASRRGTQGEKLFF
TRBJ2-7 | TRBV28 | NA | NA | TGTGCCAGCAGTTTAAGTCAGGGTTACCACGAGCAGTACTTC | CASSLSQGYHEQYF
TRBJ2-7 | TRBV28 | NA | once | TGTGCCAGTGGAGAAATTTACGAGCAGTACTTC | CASGEIYEQYF
TRBJ2-1 | TRBV5-1 | NA | once | TGCGCCAGCAGCGAGGGACACCCCTACAATGAGCAGTTCTTC | CASSEGHPYNEQFF
TRBJ2-5 | TRBV18 | TRBD1 | NA | TGTGCCAGCTCAAGCCGACAGGGCCCTCCACGTCAAGAGACCCAGTACTTC | CASSSRQGPPRQETQYF
TRBJ2-7 | TRBV10-3 | NA | NA | TGTGCCATCAGTGAGTCGGGGGGGCGTTATGAGCAGTACTTC | CAISESGGRYEQYF
TRBJ2-7 | TRBV7-2 | NA | once | TGTGCCAGCAGCCGGTACTCCTACGAGCAGTACTTC | CASSRYSYEQYF
TRBJ2-3 | TRBV7-2 | TRBD2 | NA | TGTGCCAGCAGCTTAGTCGGTAGCGGGAGGGCCCGGGTGACAGATACGCAGTATTTT | CASSLVGSGRARVTDTQYF
TRBJ1-6 | TRBV28 | TRBD1 | NA | TGTGCCAGCAGGGGGGGGACAGGGACCTCACCCCTCCACTTT | CASRGGTGTSPLHF
TRBJ2-7 | TRBV27 | NA | NA | TGTGCCAGCAGTTTACTCGGTCTATCGGCCTACGAGCAGTACTTC | CASSLLGLSAYEQYF
TRBJ1-1 | TRBV29-1 | NA | NA | TGCAGCGTTGAGTCCAGTAAGAACACTGAAGCTTTCTTT | CSVESSKNTEAFF
TRBJ2-3 | TRBV7-2 | NA | NA | TGTGCCAGCAGCCCGCCCTACCAGCGAGATACGCAGTATTTT | CASSPPYQRDTQYF
TRBJ2-7 | TRBV7-9 | TRBD1 | NA | TGTGCCAGCAGCTTAGTACAGGGGGCCTACGAGCAGTACTTC | CASSLVQGAYEQYF
TRBJ2-1 | TRBV19 | TRBD2 | NA | TGTGCCAGTAGTGTAGCCGGGACTAGCGGCGCTGAGCAGTTCTTC | CASSVAGTSGAEQFF
TRBJ2-3 | TRBV4-1 | NA | NA | TGCGCCAGCAGCCAAGATTTGCGTCGCGCAGATACGCAGTATTTT | CASSQDLRRADTQYF
TRBJ2-7 | TRBV3-1/TRBV3-2 | TRBD1 | NA | TGTGCCAGCAGCCCTTGGGACAGGGCTTCCTACGAGCAGTACTTC | CASSPWDRASYEQYF
TRBJ1-1 | TRBV6-5 | NA | NA | TGTGCCAGCAACAGATACAGGGAAAACACTGAAGCTTTCTTT | CASNRYRENTEAFF
TRBJ2-4 | TRBV5-4 | TRBD2 | NA | TGTGCCAGCAGCTTCCAGCGGGAAAAACAAAACATTCAGTACTTC | CASSFQREKQNIQYF
TRBJ1-1 | TRBV27 | TRBD1 | few | TGTGCCAGCAGTCGACAGGGGCCATCCAGAAACACTGAAGCTTTCTTT | CASSRQGPSRNTEAFF
TRBJ2-5 | TRBV3-1/TRBV3-2 | TRBD2 | NA | TGTGCCAGCAGCCTGAGGGGAGGGATGGCCAAAGAGACCCAGTACTTC | CASSLRGGMAKETQYF
TRBJ1-2 | TRBV5-6 | TRBD1 | NA | TGTGCCAGCAGCTTGGGCACAGGGGTCTATGGCTACACCTTC | CASSLGTGVYGYTF